This TCR delta chain was sequenced during a study of gamma-delta chains in newborns, infants, children. TCRdb reapplied CATT to the reads. The repertoire includes about 4,200 delta-chain clones, about 15% of them detected once, and over 6.5% sits in the top ten. This clone was observed a handful of times. This may come from a read error, since a much larger clone is one base off. This sample also contains other DNA sequences that code for the same CDR3. The sequence was collected from a child who was a newborn, infant or young child, either healthy, febrile or measles-vaccinated (not recorded which). Sequencing was done on a sample of blood.

CDR3 in amino acids: CACDTLGDKDTDKLIF. DNA of the CDR3: TGTGCCTGCGACACGCTGGGGGATAAGGACACCGATAAACTCATCTTT. The chain has TRDV2 and TRDJ1; 10 nucleotides line up with TRDD3. Germline V CDR1 and CDR2: GEAIGNYY, EKD. This CDR3 contains 16 residues.